The source of this T cell receptor beta chain is a study of STAT5B mutations in CD4+ large granular lymphocyte leukemia. Repertoires were generated with immunoSEQ multiplex PCR, while TCRdb's copy carries only in-frame clones and drops some. Of some 30,000 clones listed, roughly two thirds are singletons. The table lists this clone with a few counts. This CDR3 comprises 16 residues. Between the trimmed V and J ends, which lost 0 bases and 0 bases, there was a span of 9 bases. Germline V gene sequence: CDR1 LGHNT, CDR2 FRNRAP. What was sequenced was CD4+ T cells from blood buffy coats. This chain joins TRBV12-5 and TRBJ1-5; D is perhaps TRBD1 (5 bases). The TCR comes from a human donor in good health. CDR3 residues: CASGLVGQGSNQPQHF. The CDR3 DNA reads as TGTGCTAGTGGTTTGGTAGGTCAGGGTAGCAATCAGCCCCAGCATTTT.